The 26 T cell receptor beta chains below come from one sample, sequenced in a study of shared T cell receptors in the human thymus. Clones were sequenced by immunoSEQ multiplex PCR, and TCRdb holds only the in-frame ones, with some missing. In the table there are 720,000 or so clones, approximately 83% of which are singletons. These data were likewise used in another study, on human thymus T cells.

Sequenced: thymocytes. These TCRs come from a girl under three years old with a congenital heart defect.

This chain uses TRBV2 with TRBJ2-7, with 7 bases aligning to TRBD1. Looked up from germline, CDR1 is SNHLY and CDR2 is FYNNEI. The CDR3 runs 14 residues. The V and J ends lost 4 bases and 6 bases, in that order; junction bases with no gene match: 9. For the CDR3, the DNA is TGTGCCAGCAGTGCCGGGACAGTACTCTCCGAGCAGTACTTC. This gives the protein CASSAGTVLSEQYF.

The V gene is TRBV5-4, the J gene TRBJ1-2; 8 positions agree with TRBD1. The CDR3 is 16 amino acids. V was pared by 4 bases and J by 7 bases, with 15 bases of the junction left unmatched. Germline V lookup: CDR1 SGHNT, CDR2 YYREEE (reference sequence). DNA for the CDR3: TGTGCCAGCAGCCGCCGGACAGGGTCCTTTTTGCGTGGCTACACCTTC. Translated, it gives CASSRRTGSFLRGYTF.

This sequence joins TRBV28 and TRBJ1-4, with D perhaps matching TRBD1 (5 bases). Trimming took 4 bases from V and 0 from J, leaving 18 bases between them. The CDR3 is made up of 18 amino acids. CDR1 MDHEN and CDR2 SYDVKM come from the germline V gene. In nucleotides, the CDR3 is TGTGCCAGCAGTTCCTCGACAGACCCAACAACAACTAATGAAAAACTGTTTTTT. This codes for CASSSSTDPTTTNEKLFF.

The chain joins TRBV4-2 to TRBJ1-1; D may be TRBD1 (5 bases). The ends were cut back, 4 bases at V and 8 bases at J, with 23 bases in the middle. The V gene's germline CDR1 is LGHNA and CDR2 YNFKEQ. The CDR3 consists of 16 residues. CDR3 coding DNA: TGTGCCAGCAGCCCCTGCGGGAGAAAGACAGAGCGCGAAGCTTTCTTT. Protein product: CASSPCGRKTEREAFF.

The chain is built from TRBV7-6 and TRBJ1-2; TRBD1 agrees at 8 bases. V lost 1 base, J lost 8 bases, and 9 bases stayed unmatched. Per germline, CDR1 SGHVS and CDR2 FNYEAQ. This CDR3 contains 15 residues. In DNA, the CDR3 is TGTGCCAGCAGCTTAGGGGGACAGGAGCGTGACGGCTACACCTTC. It encodes CASSLGGQERDGYTF.

The V and J genes are TRBV5-6 and TRBJ2-2; 12 bases line up with TRBD2. From germline, CDR1 is SGHDT and CDR2 YYEEEE. The CDR3 spans 19 residues. After removal of 0 bases from V and 4 bases from J, the junction contained 10 bases not matched to a gene. As DNA, the CDR3 is TGTGCCAGCAGCTTGGTCCGTAGACTAGCGGGGGAAAGCACCGGGGAGCTGTTTTTT. Amino acids: CASSLVRRLAGESTGELFF.

The chain combines TRBV10-3 with TRBJ1-3, with D uncertain. The CDR3 contains 15 residues. Trimming took off 8 bases at V and 0 bases at J, with 14 bases between the two ends. From germline, CDR1 is ENHRY and CDR2 SYGVKD. The CDR3 bases are TGTGCCATCGGAGTGGATCGTCCCTCTGGAAACACCATATATTTT. Protein product: CAIGVDRPSGNTIYF.

V and J are TRBV6-6 and TRBJ2-1; no reliable D call. Looked up from germline, CDR1 is MNHNY and CDR2 is SVGAGI (reference sequence). The CDR3 length is 12 residues. Trimming cost V 0 bases and J 8 bases, with 5 bases left between them. CDR3 sequence reads: CASSYSTDEQFF. CDR3 coding DNA: TGTGCCAGCAGTTACTCGACTGATGAGCAGTTCTTC.

V gene TRBV19 combines with J gene TRBJ1-5; TRBD1 is a possible D gene (5 bases). The CDR3 is 17 residues long. Germline loops: CDR1 LNHDA, CDR2 SQIVND (reference sequence). V gave up 8 bases and J gave up 0 bases, with 20 bases separating them. CDR3: CASRGEVPSYSNQPQHF. CDR3 sequence (DNA): TGTGCCAGTCGGGGGGAGGTCCCGAGCTATAGCAATCAGCCCCAGCATTTT.

This clone was seen more than once but under ten times. V gene TRBV15 combines with J gene TRBJ2-7; D might be TRBD2 (6 bases). Germline values: CDR1 LNHNV, CDR2 YYDKDF (reference sequence). Trimming removed 0 bases from V and 1 base from J, with 16 bases in between. The CDR3 covers 17 residues. The CDR3: CATSRDEYSGGSYEQYF. The CDR3 DNA reads as TGTGCCACCAGCAGAGATGAGTATTCCGGGGGTTCCTACGAGCAGTACTTC.

The J gene is TRBJ2-1, the V gene TRBV9, with D possibly being TRBD2 (7 bases). There are 20 residues in the CDR3. Germline assignment: CDR1 SGDLS and CDR2 YYNGEE. The V gene lost 4 bases and the J gene lost 8 bases, with 34 bases spanning the gap. Here the CDR3 reads CASSTRSGGPSEVLLDEQFF. As DNA, the CDR3 is TGTGCCAGCAGCACCCGGTCGGGGGGCCCTTCTGAGGTGCTTCTGGATGAGCAGTTCTTC.

The rearrangement joins TRBV27 to TRBJ1-5; 7 nucleotides line up with TRBD1. Trimming removed 10 bases from V and 2 bases from J; junction bases left unmatched: 17. This CDR3 is built from 17 residues. The germline gives CDR1 MNHEY, CDR2 SMNVEV (reference sequence). CDR3 residues: CATKGAWGPGGNQPQHF. The DNA for the CDR3 is TGTGCCACCAAGGGGGCTTGGGGCCCGGGGGGCAATCAGCCCCAGCATTTT.

This clone was observed a handful of times. Written as DNA, the CDR3 is TGTGCCAGCAGCCCGGAGACAGGTCTTCGAGAAAAACTGTTTTTT. Translating it yields CASSPETGLREKLFF. The chain employs TRBV9 and TRBJ1-4; TRBD1 is a possible D gene (6 bases). The CDR3 spans 15 residues. Trimming stripped 4 bases from V and 8 bases from J, with 18 bases between. Germline V gene sequence: CDR1 SGDLS, CDR2 YYNGEE.

The J gene is TRBJ2-2, the V gene TRBV5-6, with a tentative D call TRBD2 (6 bases). The V end was cut by 5 bases, the J end by 2 bases, with 7 bases between. The CDR3 loop spans 13 amino acids. The germline V gene has CDR1 SGHDT and CDR2 YYEEEE. The CDR3 DNA reads TGTGCCAGCAGGCGGGATAACACCGGGGAGCTGTTTTTT. Its protein product is CASRRDNTGELFF.

The chain carries TRBV9 and TRBJ1-2; the D gene is possibly TRBD1 (6 bases). Germline V gives CDR1 SGDLS, CDR2 YYNGEE. The CDR3 extends over 13 amino acids. With 4 bases removed from V and 5 bases from J, the gap between germline ends came to 12 bases. The CDR3 loop reads CASSQGTAYGYTF. The CDR3 DNA follows: TGTGCCAGCAGCCAGGGGACCGCTTATGGCTACACCTTC.

The CDR3 coding sequence is TGCGCCAGCAGCTTGGAACTAGCGGGGGCCCCCAAAAACATTCAGTACTTC. Translating it yields CASSLELAGAPKNIQYF. The V call is TRBV5-1, the J call TRBJ2-4, with TRBD2 identical over 11 bases. CDR3 length: 17 residues. Germline V gene data show CDR1 as SGHRS and CDR2 as YFSETQ. The V gene end was trimmed by 0 bases and the J gene end by 2 bases; junction bases not matched to a gene: 4.

This clone occurred once. J is TRBJ2-6 and V is TRBV5-1; TRBD1 agrees at 7 bases. V trimming: 4 bases; J trimming: 2 bases; junction bases outside the gene matches: 15. Germline V lookup: CDR1 SGHRS, CDR2 YFSETQ. This CDR3 region has 19 residues. The DNA for the CDR3 is TGCGCCAGCAGCCCTGGATGGGGACAGAGTGTGACTGGGGCCAACGTCCTGACTTTC. Residues: CASSPGWGQSVTGANVLTF.

The chain is built from TRBV9 and TRBJ2-5; TRBD2 might be the D (6 bases). This CDR3 region has 17 residues. The V gene lost 0 bases and the J gene lost 1 base, with 16 bases spanning the gap. The germline CDR1 and CDR2 sequences are SGDLS and YYNGEE. The chain's CDR3 is CASSVGWGSGGQETQYF. The CDR3 nucleotides read TGTGCCAGCAGCGTAGGGTGGGGTAGCGGTGGCCAAGAGACCCAGTACTTC.

The J gene is TRBJ2-5, the V gene TRBV5-4, with D possibly TRBD2 on 6 matching bases. Deletions cut 2 bases from V and 2 bases from J, with 10 bases between. Germline values: CDR1 SGHNT, CDR2 YYREEE (reference sequence). The CDR3 consists of 14 residues. The CDR3 nucleotides read TGTGCCAGCAGCTTCGGGGGATCGCAAGAGACCCAGTACTTC. Translation: CASSFGGSQETQYF.

This chain connects TRBV7-8 to TRBJ1-2; D unresolved. This CDR3 is 12 amino acids long. V lost 5 bases to trimming and J lost 5 bases, with 9 bases between them. Germline CDR1 and CDR2: SGHVS and FQNEAQ. CDR3 nucleotides: TGTGCCAGCAGCAAAGACGGGTATGGCTACACCTTC. As protein: CASSKDGYGYTF. The full variable domain, in which reference TRBV7-8 and TRBJ1-2 provide the parts outside the CDR3, is GAGVSQSPRYKVAKRGQDVALRCDPISGHVSLFWYQQALGQGPEFLTYFQNEAQLDKSGLPSDRFFAERPEGSVSTLKIQRTQQEDSAVYLCASSKDGYGYTFGSGTRLTVV.

The chain joins TRBV4-1 to TRBJ1-1, with D perhaps TRBD1 (5 bases). CDR1 and CDR2 from the germline V gene are MGHRA and YSYEKL. Trimming took off 0 bases at V and 5 bases at J, with 10 bases between the two ends. This CDR3 spans 14 amino acids. The CDR3 region has the DNA TGCGCCAGCAGCCAAGACAATGGGGGGACTGAAGCTTTCTTT. Its translation is CASSQDNGGTEAFF.

The chain links TRBV4-2 to TRBJ1-1; D unclear. The germline gives CDR1 LGHNA, CDR2 YNFKEQ. This CDR3 region has 15 residues. V was trimmed by 1 base and J by 0 bases, leaving 9 bases between them. CDR3 loop: CASSQGLGLNTEAFF. In nucleotides, the CDR3 is TGTGCCAGCAGCCAAGGCCTGGGCCTGAACACTGAAGCTTTCTTT.

This chain uses TRBV2 with TRBJ1-6; 10 nucleotides align to TRBD1. The CDR3 has 17 residues. V lost 8 bases, J lost 6 bases, and 13 bases stayed unmatched. Germline V gene lookup returns CDR1 SNHLY and CDR2 FYNNEI. The DNA for the CDR3 is TGTGCCAGCGGGTGGGACAGGGGCCAACATAGTAATTCACCCCTCCACTTT. Its protein is CASGWDRGQHSNSPLHF.

The genes are TRBV27 and TRBJ1-5; D is possibly TRBD1 (5 bases). The germline V gene encodes CDR1 MNHEY and CDR2 SMNVEV (reference sequence). V was clipped by 4 bases and J by 2 bases, with 12 bases between them. There are 15 residues in the CDR3. The CDR3 DNA reads as TGTGCCAGCAGTTCCCAGGGTGATGGCAATCAGCCCCAGCATTTT. Translating it yields CASSSQGDGNQPQHF.

V usage is TRBV28 and J usage is TRBJ2-1; 9 bases are a match to TRBD2. Germline CDR1 and CDR2: MDHEN and SYDVKM. The CDR3 spans 15 residues. Trimming removed 6 bases from V and 9 bases from J; junction bases left unmatched: 12. CDR3: CASRNSGGGLLEQFF. Written as DNA, the CDR3 is TGTGCCAGCAGGAATAGCGGGGGTGGCCTCCTTGAGCAGTTCTTC.

The chain is built from TRBV6-5 and TRBJ2-5; D is unresolved. The CDR3 totals 14 residues. V lost 2 bases, J lost 5 bases, and 12 bases lay in between. CDR1 MNHEY and CDR2 SVGAGI come from the germline V gene. This CDR3 is CASSYVECGETQYF. The CDR3 DNA is TGTGCCAGCAGTTACGTAGAATGTGGTGAGACCCAGTACTTC.